This TCR beta chain was sequenced for a study of blood T cell repertoires in COVID-19. The V and J ends lost 7 bases and 0 bases, in that order; junction bases with no gene match: 8. The CDR3 runs to 18 residues. Germline assignment: CDR1 SGHAT and CDR2 FQNNGV. Measured with immunoSEQ multiplex PCR; TCRdb has only the in-frame clones, and not every one. The profile shows 200,000 or so clones, around 86% of them singletons. Material: PBMCs or T cells enriched from blood (not recorded which). This TCR was recovered from a woman in her thirties or forties with acute COVID-19. This chain joins TRBV11-2 and TRBJ2-1; 14 positions match TRBD2. This CDR3 is CASTRLAGGPTSYNEQFF. The CDR3 nucleotides read TGTGCCAGCACCAGACTAGCGGGGGGGCCTACCTCCTACAATGAGCAGTTCTTC.